The T cell receptor (beta chain) described here comes from a study of blood T cell repertoires in COVID-19 (TCRdb year 2020). With regard to the full study: Samples from collaborators originated in the United States, Italy and Spain and spanned both the acute and convalescent phases of COVID-19. The prospective study material was composed of cDNA or gDNA derived from T cells, B-cell-depleted T cells, or PBMCs. The dataset comprised deeply sampled blood TCRbeta repertoires from subjects exposed to, actively infected with, or recovered from COVID-19. The repertoires were released in a freely available public database meant as a resource for research on the immune response to SARS-CoV-2. Samples came from the ongoing ImmuneRACE study (first 160 participants) plus 1,254 subjects from 6 global collaborators. Nearly every sample came with metadata listing a de-identified subject ID, COVID-19 status, age in years and sex. HLA class I and class II types, where available, came from metadata supplied by the sample provider rather than from assay-based typing.

V is clipped by 6 bases and J by 6 bases, and the sequence between their germline boundaries is 16 bases long. The germline V gene encodes CDR1 WSHSY and CDR2 SAAADI. The CDR3 spans 14 residues, from the cysteine through the phenylalanine. Only the CDR3 region is kept as DNA, spanning 42 bases read in frame from base 1. Turning to this clone: The antigen it binds to is not known. The sample holds no much larger clone one base away, and base qualities are not on file.

What the research found in general, with its limitations: How much clinical and demographic metadata was included differed by source and by participant, and the metadata was provided uncurated.

TCRbeta CDR3 regions were amplified from genomic DNA by means of the immunoSEQ Assay, a bias-controlled multiplex PCR. The source study handled its data this way. Within the assay, amplification of reference gene primers was used to estimate how many nucleated cells each sample contained. Sequence reads were collapsed and filtered to measure the absolute abundance of every unique TCRbeta CDR3 rearrangement. For each sample, productive Simpson clonality was calculated as the square root of Simpson's diversity index across productive rearrangements. The table was pulled from immuneACCESS by TCRdb, which kept in-frame rearrangements only. Such tables lose some clones; where checked, under half of the loss comes from unresolved V genes, and the rest has no known cause. Clonal size and the V and J genes are those of that table, whereas D and trimming came from the DNA. In all, the sample holds approximately 28,000 clones, and approximately 90% of those were seen once. The top ten hold around 5% of the sample.

The collaborating institutions used their own protocols to collect whole blood in K2EDTA tubes. For TCRbeta analysis, collaborator samples were shipped as frozen whole blood, as isolated PBMCs, or as DNA extracted from either sample type. The sample was peripheral blood. The sequence joins TRBV10-2 to TRBJ2-3; no D segment can be confidently identified. This TCR came from a man in his sixties with active COVID-19. The CDR3 sequence is CASSLAHRSDTQYF. The bases read TGCGCCAGCAGCCTTGCACACCGATCGGATACGCAGTATTTT.